Listed below are T cell receptor beta chains from one sample, sequenced in a study of vaccination effects on CD4 cells after COVID-19. These receptors are not linked to any known antigen. Measured with immunoSEQ multiplex PCR; TCRdb has only the in-frame clones, and not every one. Seen here are roughly 46,000 clones, about 70% observed once, and the top ten hold 4.5% to 5.5%. This specimen was CD4+ T cells from PBMCs cultured without peptide, taken after COVID-19 vaccination. The receptors here all came from a human donor who had a prior SARS-CoV-2 infection. Both conserved end residues are part of each CDR3. The order of the fields is CDR3 DNA, CDR3 protein, J gene, CDR3 length, V gene, clone size, D gene. A D gene is named only where the DNA matches it firmly. Clone size is stated in some rows and not others, as once, few, many or a class when expanded.

DNA: TGTGCCAGCAGCCCACCCTCCGGGACAGGGCAAACGGGGGAGCTGTTTTTT
CDR3: CASSPPSGTGQTGELFF
J: TRBJ2-2
length: 17
V: TRBV4-2
size: .
D: TRBD1

DNA: TGCGCCAGCAGCTTGGGAGCGGTAGACAGCTCCTACGAGCAGTACTTC
CDR3: CASSLGAVDSSYEQYF
J: TRBJ2-7
length: 16
V: TRBV5-1
size: .
D: .

DNA: TGTGCCTGGAACTCAGGGGGCAGGGGCTACACCTTC
CDR3: CAWNSGGRGYTF
J: TRBJ1-2
length: 12
V: TRBV30
size: .
D: TRBD1

DNA: TGTGCCAGCAGGACCAACTATGGCTACACCTTC
CDR3: CASRTNYGYTF
J: TRBJ1-2
length: 11
V: TRBV28
size: .
D: .

DNA: TGTGCCAGCAGCCATGAGGCGATCCCCACCCATAACTATGGCTACACCTTC
CDR3: CASSHEAIPTHNYGYTF
J: TRBJ1-2
length: 17
V: TRBV4-2
size: .
D: .

DNA: TGTGCCAGCAGTTACTCGAGGGGTACGCACGAGCAGTACTTC
CDR3: CASSYSRGTHEQYF
J: TRBJ2-7
length: 14
V: TRBV6-6
size: .
D: .

DNA: TGTGCCAGCAGCTTAGCCGAAGGGGGGAACAATGAGCAGTTCTTC
CDR3: CASSLAEGGNNEQFF
J: TRBJ2-1
length: 15
V: TRBV7-9
size: few
D: .

DNA: TGTGCCAGTACATCTAAGGCTGATGGGGCGGAGTTCTTC
CDR3: CASTSKADGAEFF
J: TRBJ2-1
length: 13
V: TRBV19
size: .
D: .

DNA: TGTGCCAGCAGTGACTCCCACCTGGGATATGGCTACACCTTC
CDR3: CASSDSHLGYGYTF
J: TRBJ1-2
length: 14
V: TRBV6-5
size: .
D: .

DNA: TGTGCCAGCAGCGCAGGGACAGAATATCAGCCCCAGCATTTT
CDR3: CASSAGTEYQPQHF
J: TRBJ1-5
length: 14
V: TRBV9
size: .
D: TRBD1

DNA: TGTGCCAGCAGCGGCTGGCTTGGGGCGGGAGGATCCCCTACGCAGCAGTACTTC
CDR3: CASSGWLGAGGSPTQQYF
J: TRBJ2-7
length: 18
V: TRBV7-8
size: .
D: TRBD2

DNA: TGTGCCACCAGCAGAGGCGGGACTAGCGGGACTATAGAAGAGACCCAGTACTTC
CDR3: CATSRGGTSGTIEETQYF
J: TRBJ2-5
length: 18
V: TRBV15
size: .
D: TRBD2

DNA: TGCAGCGTTGGGGACAGGTCCGGGGAGCTGTTTTTT
CDR3: CSVGDRSGELFF
J: TRBJ2-2
length: 12
V: TRBV29-1
size: .
D: TRBD1

DNA: TGTGCCAGAAGCCTACCGAGGACTAGCGGGAGAACCGGGGAGCTGTTTTTT
CDR3: CARSLPRTSGRTGELFF
J: TRBJ2-2
length: 17
V: TRBV5-3
size: .
D: TRBD2

DNA: TGTGCTAGTGGCTCCTACTTGAACACTGAAGCTTTCTTT
CDR3: CASGSYLNTEAFF
J: TRBJ1-1
length: 13
V: TRBV12-5
size: .
D: .

DNA: TGCGCCAGCAGCAACAGGGGGCGTGGGGCCAACGTCCTGACTTTC
CDR3: CASSNRGRGANVLTF
J: TRBJ2-6
length: 15
V: TRBV5-1
size: once
D: TRBD1

DNA: TGTGCCATCAGTGCCCTTGGCCCGGGTGTAGAGACCCAGTACTTC
CDR3: CAISALGPGVETQYF
J: TRBJ2-5
length: 15
V: TRBV10-3
size: .
D: .

DNA: TGTGCCAGCAGCGTAGATCCCATTTTGGGGGGCCTGGGAGTGGGAGAGACCCAGTACTTC
CDR3: CASSVDPILGGLGVGETQYF
J: TRBJ2-5
length: 20
V: TRBV9
size: .
D: .

DNA: TGTGCCAGCAGTCTACGCGCGGACAGGGGATGGACCGGGGAGCTGTTTTTT
CDR3: CASSLRADRGWTGELFF
J: TRBJ2-2
length: 17
V: TRBV6-2/TRBV6-3
size: .
D: TRBD1

DNA: TGTGCCTGGAGTGCCCACCAAGGGCGGGGCTTCGGCAATGAGCAGTTCTTC
CDR3: CAWSAHQGRGFGNEQFF
J: TRBJ2-1
length: 17
V: TRBV30
size: once
D: .

DNA: TGTGCCAGCAGCCCCTATAATTCACCCCTCCACTTT
CDR3: CASSPYNSPLHF
J: TRBJ1-6
length: 12
V: TRBV11-2
size: few
D: .

DNA: TGTGCCAGCAGCAAGGGGACCCAGTACTTC
CDR3: CASSKGTQYF
J: TRBJ2-5
length: 10
V: TRBV21-1
size: .
D: .

DNA: TGTGCCAGCAGCTTAGGCGGGAGGGCCGGAAATACGCAGTATTTT
CDR3: CASSLGGRAGNTQYF
J: TRBJ2-3
length: 15
V: TRBV11-3
size: .
D: TRBD2

DNA: TGTGCCACCAGCAGAGATGGGGTTCCTAGCAATCAGCCCCAGCATTTT
CDR3: CATSRDGVPSNQPQHF
J: TRBJ1-5
length: 16
V: TRBV15
size: .
D: .

DNA: TGCAGTGCTAGTTGGCGGGACACCGGGGAGCTGTTTTTT
CDR3: CSASWRDTGELFF
J: TRBJ2-2
length: 13
V: TRBV20-1
size: .
D: .

DNA: TGTGCCAGCAGGGAAGCACTAGCGGGGCTCGGCACAGATACGCAGTATTTT
CDR3: CASREALAGLGTDTQYF
J: TRBJ2-3
length: 17
V: TRBV28
size: .
D: TRBD2

DNA: TGTGCCAGCAGCCCGCGGCGGCAGGGAAACACTGAAGCTTTCTTT
CDR3: CASSPRRQGNTEAFF
J: TRBJ1-1
length: 15
V: TRBV9
size: few
D: .

DNA: TGTGCCTGGAGTTGGCAGGGTGAAGCTTTCTTT
CDR3: CAWSWQGEAFF
J: TRBJ1-1
length: 11
V: TRBV30
size: few
D: .

DNA: TGTGCCAGCAGCCGGGACAGGGGGCTGGACACTGAAGCTTTCTTT
CDR3: CASSRDRGLDTEAFF
J: TRBJ1-1
length: 15
V: TRBV3-1/TRBV3-2
size: .
D: TRBD1

DNA: TGTGCCAGCAGCCGGGACAGTCGCTCCTACAATGAGCAGTTCTTC
CDR3: CASSRDSRSYNEQFF
J: TRBJ2-1
length: 15
V: TRBV7-6
size: few
D: TRBD1

DNA: TGTGCCAGCTCACCACTGACTGGAAATTCACCCCTCCACTTT
CDR3: CASSPLTGNSPLHF
J: TRBJ1-6
length: 14
V: TRBV18
size: few
D: .

DNA: TGTGCCAGCAGCTTCGCCAGCCGGGACAGGGGCTATGGCTACACCTTC
CDR3: CASSFASRDRGYGYTF
J: TRBJ1-2
length: 16
V: TRBV7-3
size: few
D: TRBD1

DNA: TGTGCCAGCAGCGGATGGACCGGCGAGGATCAGCCCCAGCATTTT
CDR3: CASSGWTGEDQPQHF
J: TRBJ1-5
length: 15
V: TRBV21-1
size: .
D: .

DNA: TGTGCCAGCACCTGGAGGGGCACAGATACGCAGTATTTT
CDR3: CASTWRGTDTQYF
J: TRBJ2-3
length: 13
V: TRBV12-3/TRBV12-4
size: .
D: .

DNA: TGTGCCAGCAGCTTATTTAGTCAGGGCTCCTACAATGAGCAGTTCTTC
CDR3: CASSLFSQGSYNEQFF
J: TRBJ2-1
length: 16
V: TRBV11-1
size: .
D: .

DNA: TGCGCCAGCAGCCAGGTTGGGGGGGACTATGGCTACACCTTC
CDR3: CASSQVGGDYGYTF
J: TRBJ1-2
length: 14
V: TRBV4-1
size: .
D: .

DNA: TGTGCCAGCAGCTCTTCAGGGGGAATAGGGACTGAAGCTTTCTTT
CDR3: CASSSSGGIGTEAFF
J: TRBJ1-1
length: 15
V: TRBV5-6
size: .
D: TRBD1

DNA: TGTGCCAGCTCACCACTTAGCGGGTCTGGAGATACGCAGTATTTT
CDR3: CASSPLSGSGDTQYF
J: TRBJ2-3
length: 15
V: TRBV18
size: few
D: TRBD2

DNA: TGTGCCAGCAGCCAAGTGCGAGTACCGGAGACCCAGTACTTC
CDR3: CASSQVRVPETQYF
J: TRBJ2-5
length: 14
V: TRBV14
size: once
D: .

DNA: TGTGCCAGCAGTGATGCGGGGGCGGGGGGCTACACCTTC
CDR3: CASSDAGAGGYTF
J: TRBJ1-2
length: 13
V: TRBV2
size: .
D: .

DNA: TGTGCCAGCACTAACCCCTGGGAAGGGACACCTTCCTACGAGCAGTACTTC
CDR3: CASTNPWEGTPSYEQYF
J: TRBJ2-7
length: 17
V: TRBV2
size: .
D: .

DNA: TGTGCCAGCATCGAGGGGTCCGAGCAGTACTTC
CDR3: CASIEGSEQYF
J: TRBJ2-7
length: 11
V: TRBV2
size: .
D: .

DNA: TGTGCCTGGGGTCTTGGAGGGGGGGCCAACGTCCTGACTTTC
CDR3: CAWGLGGGANVLTF
J: TRBJ2-6
length: 14
V: TRBV30
size: once
D: .

DNA: TGTGCCACCAGCAGGCAACTAGCGGGAGTAAGCGAGCAGTACTTC
CDR3: CATSRQLAGVSEQYF
J: TRBJ2-7
length: 15
V: TRBV15
size: few
D: TRBD2

DNA: TGCGCCAGCAGTCCCGGCGTGTTACGCCGCGATTCTGGGGCCAACGTCCTGACTTTC
CDR3: CASSPGVLRRDSGANVLTF
J: TRBJ2-6
length: 19
V: TRBV4-1
size: .
D: .

DNA: TGTGCCAGCAGCTTGGCTGCGGGAGGGCCAATGGAGCAGTACTTC
CDR3: CASSLAAGGPMEQYF
J: TRBJ2-7
length: 15
V: TRBV5-4
size: .
D: TRBD2

DNA: TGTGCCAGCAGCCCCGTACCTAGAGCCGGGACTGAAGCTTTCTTT
CDR3: CASSPVPRAGTEAFF
J: TRBJ1-1
length: 15
V: TRBV5-6
size: .
D: .

DNA: TGTGCCAGCTCACCTATGTCCGACCTTAATGAAAAACTGTTTTTT
CDR3: CASSPMSDLNEKLFF
J: TRBJ1-4
length: 15
V: TRBV18
size: .
D: .

DNA: TGCGCCAGCAGCGTATCCACTTCGGGTGGTGAGCAGTTCTTC
CDR3: CASSVSTSGGEQFF
J: TRBJ2-1
length: 14
V: TRBV5-1
size: .
D: .

DNA: TGTGCCAGCAGCACGGAGGGTCCAACCGAGCAGTACTTC
CDR3: CASSTEGPTEQYF
J: TRBJ2-7
length: 13
V: TRBV11-3
size: .
D: .

DNA: TGTGCCAGCAGCTTAGTGGGCGGGAAACGCTCCTACGAGCAGTACTTC
CDR3: CASSLVGGKRSYEQYF
J: TRBJ2-7
length: 16
V: TRBV11-2
size: .
D: .

DNA: TGTGCCACCAGCAGAGTGGAGGGGGCGAACACTGAAGCTTTCTTT
CDR3: CATSRVEGANTEAFF
J: TRBJ1-1
length: 15
V: TRBV15
size: .
D: TRBD1

DNA: TGTGCCAGCAGTGCTCGGGACACCGGGGAGCTGTTTTTT
CDR3: CASSARDTGELFF
J: TRBJ2-2
length: 13
V: TRBV6-4
size: .
D: .

DNA: TGTGCCAGTAGTAGCTCGGGACAGGGGATCGATGGCTACACCTTC
CDR3: CASSSSGQGIDGYTF
J: TRBJ1-2
length: 15
V: TRBV19
size: .
D: TRBD1

DNA: TGTGCCAGCAGCCTCCGGGGGGGCGCCTACGAGCAGTACTTC
CDR3: CASSLRGGAYEQYF
J: TRBJ2-7
length: 14
V: TRBV21-1
size: .
D: .

DNA: TGTGCCAGCAGCTTATACGGGACAGGAAATGAAAAACTGTTTTTT
CDR3: CASSLYGTGNEKLFF
J: TRBJ1-4
length: 15
V: TRBV7-9
size: few
D: TRBD1

DNA: TGTGCCAGCAGTTCGATCCCCGGGACAGGGCATGAAAAACTGTTTTTT
CDR3: CASSSIPGTGHEKLFF
J: TRBJ1-4
length: 16
V: TRBV6-6
size: .
D: TRBD1

DNA: TGTGCCAGTAGTGCGGGCCAACTCCAAGAGACCCAGTACTTC
CDR3: CASSAGQLQETQYF
J: TRBJ2-5
length: 14
V: TRBV19
size: .
D: .

DNA: TGTGCTAGTGGTTTGGGGGGGGGCGGGGAGCTGTTTTTT
CDR3: CASGLGGGGELFF
J: TRBJ2-2
length: 13
V: TRBV12-5
size: .
D: TRBD2